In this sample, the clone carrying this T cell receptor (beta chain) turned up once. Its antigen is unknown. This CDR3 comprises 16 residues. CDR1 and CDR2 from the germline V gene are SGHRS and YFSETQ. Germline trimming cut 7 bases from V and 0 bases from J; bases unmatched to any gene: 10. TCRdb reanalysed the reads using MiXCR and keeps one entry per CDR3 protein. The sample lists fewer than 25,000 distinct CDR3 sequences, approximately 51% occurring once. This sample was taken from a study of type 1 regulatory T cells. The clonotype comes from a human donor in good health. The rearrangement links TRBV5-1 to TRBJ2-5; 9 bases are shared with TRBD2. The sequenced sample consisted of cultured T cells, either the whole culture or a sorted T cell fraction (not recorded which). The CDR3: CASRGGGNLNQETQYF. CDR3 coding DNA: TGCGCCAGCCGCGGGGGGGGGAACCTAAACCAAGAGACCCAGTACTTC.